Listed here are 29 T cell receptor beta chains from one sample, sequenced in a study of Ad26.COV2.S vaccination and SARS-CoV-2 variants. The table came from immunoSEQ multiplex PCR; TCRdb's copy has only in-frame clones and leaves some out. The sample consists of some 180,000 clones, 70% to 90% of them appearing once. The starting material was peripheral blood, obtained after recovery from COVID-19. These receptors came from a human donor who had recovered from COVID-19.

The genes are TRBV9 and TRBJ2-1; 11 bases map to TRBD2. Trimming removed 4 bases from V and 7 bases from J; junction bases left unmatched: 7. Germline V lookup: CDR1 SGDLS, CDR2 YYNGEE. The CDR3 sequence is 15 residues long. The CDR3 protein is CASSLRLAGRNEQFF. Here the CDR3 DNA reads TGTGCCAGCAGCTTACGACTAGCGGGAAGGAATGAGCAGTTCTTC. Full variable domain (rest looked up from reference TRBV9 and TRBJ2-1): DSGVTQTPKHLITATGQRVTLRCSPRSGDLSVYWYQQSLDQGLQFLIQYYNGEERAKGNILERFSAQQFPDLHSELNLSSLELGDSALYFCASSLRLAGRNEQFFGPGTRLTVL.

The chain has TRBV10-3 and TRBJ1-4, with 7 bases identical to TRBD1. V lost 11 bases to trimming and J lost 5 bases; unmatched junction nucleotides: 8. The germline CDR1 and CDR2 sequences are ENHRY and SYGVKD. The CDR3 sequence is 13 residues long. The CDR3: CAAQRDSNEKLFF. CDR3 nucleotide sequence: TGTGCCGCCCAAAGGGACAGCAATGAAAAACTGTTTTTT.

The V and J genes are TRBV9 and TRBJ2-3, with 10 bases identical to TRBD2. The V gene end was trimmed by 2 bases and the J gene end by 6 bases; junction bases not matched to a gene: 6. The germline CDR1 and CDR2 sequences are SGDLS and YYNGEE. The CDR3 covers 15 residues. The CDR3 DNA follows: TGTGCCAGCAGCGTTCTAGCGGGAGATACTGATACGCAGTATTTT. Translation gives CASSVLAGDTDTQYF.

The J gene is TRBJ2-3, the V gene TRBV29-1; TRBD2 matches at 8 bases. Per the germline V gene, CDR1 is SQVTM and CDR2 is ANQGSEA. This CDR3 has 15 residues. The V gene end was trimmed by 1 base and the J gene end by 9 bases; junction bases not matched to a gene: 12. This CDR3 is CSVEGAGGGPRTQYF. The DNA for the CDR3 is TGCAGCGTTGAAGGCGCGGGGGGCGGGCCACGAACGCAGTATTTT.

V and J are TRBV11-2 and TRBJ2-3; 9 nucleotides line up with TRBD2. V was pared by 5 bases and J by 4 bases, with 7 bases of the junction left unmatched. Germline values: CDR1 SGHAT, CDR2 FQNNGV. The CDR3 length is 15 residues. The CDR3 nucleotides read TGTGCCAGCAGCCCTAGCGGGGTCGGTCCAGATACGCAGTATTTT. The encoded protein is CASSPSGVGPDTQYF.

The chain has TRBV6-4 and TRBJ2-1; 13 nucleotides agree with TRBD2. CDR3 length: 17 amino acids. The trim removed 0 bases at V and 4 bases at J, leaving 3 bases unmatched. CDR1 and CDR2 (germline): MRHNA, SNTAGT. CDR3 loop: CASSDSPTSGGYNEQFF. The CDR3 DNA reads TGTGCCAGCAGTGACTCGCCGACTAGCGGGGGGTACAATGAGCAGTTCTTC.

This clone was counted only a few times. CDR3 in amino acids: CASSETSTGVGNTIYF. The CDR3 nucleotides are TGTGCCAGCAGTGAGACCTCGACAGGGGTGGGAAACACCATATATTTT. V is TRBV6-1 and J is TRBJ1-3; 8 nucleotides line up with TRBD1. The CDR3 runs to 16 residues. Germline loops: CDR1 MNHNS, CDR2 SASEGT. The V gene end was trimmed by 3 bases and the J gene end by 4 bases; junction bases not matched to a gene: 8.

The V call is TRBV29-1, the J call TRBJ1-2; TRBD1 matches 8 bases. Germline V CDR1 and CDR2: SQVTM, ANQGSEA. This CDR3 has 15 amino acids. Trimming took 0 bases from V and 5 from J; bases not matched to a gene: 8. The CDR3 reads CSVEDFGQGLYGYTF. CDR3 DNA sequence: TGCAGCGTTGAAGATTTCGGACAGGGCCTTTATGGCTACACCTTC. The variable domain in full, with the rest retrieved from reference TRBV29-1 and TRBJ1-2, is SAVISQKPSRDICQRGTSLTIQCQVDSQVTMMFWYRQQPGQSLTLIATANQGSEATYESGFVIDKFPISRPNLTFSTLTVSNMSPEDSSIYLCSVEDFGQGLYGYTFGSGTRLTVV.

This chain uses TRBV9 with TRBJ1-2; D perhaps matches TRBD1 (5 bases). Trimming stripped 4 bases from V and 5 bases from J, with 21 bases between. The CDR3 has 16 amino acids. Germline V gene lookup returns CDR1 SGDLS and CDR2 YYNGEE. The CDR3 loop is CASSTQPGRTDYGYTF. DNA for the CDR3: TGTGCCAGCAGCACACAACCGGGACGGACGGATTATGGCTACACCTTC.

The gene calls are TRBV7-8 and TRBJ1-2; D possibly corresponds to TRBD1 (5 bases). V shed 5 bases and J shed 8 bases, with 15 bases lying between them. Germline loops: CDR1 SGHVS, CDR2 FQNEAQ. This CDR3 has 13 amino acids. The CDR3 region is CASSPAAGLGYTF. In DNA, the CDR3 is TGTGCCAGCAGCCCCGCGGCAGGGTTAGGCTACACCTTC.

The J gene is TRBJ2-5, the V gene TRBV19, with a tentative D call TRBD2 (6 bases). This CDR3 is built from 14 residues. Germline assignment: CDR1 LNHDA and CDR2 SQIVND (reference sequence). Trimming stripped 4 bases from V and 4 bases from J, with 13 bases between. CDR3 nucleotide sequence: TGTGCCAGTAGTAAAAATAGGGGAGGAGAGACCCAGTACTTC. It codes for CASSKNRGGETQYF.

The chain links TRBV11-2 to TRBJ2-1, with TRBD1 as a possible D gene (6 bases). The CDR3 runs to 14 residues. Germline loops: CDR1 SGHAT, CDR2 FQNNGV. V was pared by 5 bases and J by 10 bases, with 18 bases between. The CDR3 spells CASSPTLQGEEQFF. Written as DNA, the CDR3 is TGTGCCAGCAGCCCGACCCTACAGGGTGAGGAGCAGTTCTTC.

The CDR3, as DNA: TGTGCCAGCAGCCAATTCCTCGGGGTAGGAAACACTGAAGCTTTCTTT. It codes for CASSQFLGVGNTEAFF. V gene TRBV14 combines with J gene TRBJ1-1; no clear D. Germline V lookup: CDR1 SGHDN, CDR2 FVKESK. The ends were cut back, 2 bases at V and 2 bases at J, with 15 bases in the middle. This CDR3 spans 16 amino acids.

The table lists this clone with a few counts. Written as DNA, the CDR3 is TGTGCCAGCAGCCAAGTAGACAGGACTGAGCAGTTCTTC. Protein sequence: CASSQVDRTEQFF. The genes are TRBV9 and TRBJ2-1, with a possible D match to TRBD1 (6 bases). Germline CDR1 and CDR2: SGDLS and YYNGEE. Trimming pared 4 bases from V and 9 bases from J, leaving 14 bases between. The CDR3 loop spans 13 amino acids.

The chain couples TRBV6-4 to TRBJ2-3, with D perhaps TRBD2 (7 bases). With 5 bases removed from V and 4 bases from J, the gap between germline ends came to 16 bases. Germline CDR1 reads MRHNA; CDR2 reads SNTAGT. The CDR3 is 15 residues long. The CDR3 spells CASSIDGGPSDTQYF. The CDR3 coding sequence is TGTGCCAGCAGTATAGACGGGGGGCCATCAGATACGCAGTATTTT.

The V call is TRBV27, the J call TRBJ1-5; tentative D call: TRBD1 (5 bases). This CDR3 region has 13 residues. V shed 3 bases and J shed 5 bases, with 8 bases lying between them. Germline loops: CDR1 MNHEY, CDR2 SMNVEV (reference sequence). The CDR3 loop is CASSLAGHQPQHF. In DNA, the CDR3 is TGTGCCAGCAGTTTGGCGGGGCATCAGCCCCAGCATTTT.

The chain uses TRBV14 and TRBJ2-2, with 8 nucleotides matching TRBD2. V lost 4 bases and J lost 1; bases outside the gene matches: 5. The germline CDR1 and CDR2 sequences are SGHDN and FVKESK. The CDR3 runs to 16 residues. This chain's CDR3 is CASSPLAARNTGELFF. Here the CDR3 DNA reads TGTGCCAGCAGCCCACTAGCGGCCAGGAACACCGGGGAGCTGTTTTTT.

The chain links TRBV13 to TRBJ2-7; no clear D gene. The germline V gene encodes CDR1 PRHDT and CDR2 FYEKMQ (reference sequence). The germline V and J ends were trimmed by 3 bases and 3 bases, with 12 bases remaining between them. The CDR3 contains 14 residues. CDR3 loop: CASSFSWANYEQYF. CDR3 DNA: TGTGCCAGCAGCTTTAGTTGGGCCAACTACGAGCAGTACTTC.

V is TRBV6-5 and J is TRBJ1-5, with D perhaps TRBD1 (5 bases). This CDR3 comprises 13 residues. CDR1 and CDR2 (germline): MNHEY, SVGAGI. Trimming left V 7 bases short and J 6 bases short, with 13 bases between. The CDR3 spells CASISQAAQPQHF. The CDR3, as DNA: TGTGCCAGCATTTCACAGGCTGCTCAGCCCCAGCATTTT.

The chain has TRBV9 and TRBJ2-1; tentative D call: TRBD2 (5 bases). Germline V gene lookup returns CDR1 SGDLS and CDR2 YYNGEE. This CDR3 has 15 residues. V shed 0 bases and J shed 5 bases, with 12 bases lying between them. CDR3 coding DNA: TGTGCCAGCAGCGTAGAGGGAGTGAATGACAATGAGCAGTTCTTC. Translating it yields CASSVEGVNDNEQFF.

This sequence joins TRBV6-5 and TRBJ2-7; D is perhaps TRBD2 (5 bases). Germline values: CDR1 MNHEY, CDR2 SVGAGI. The CDR3 length is 13 residues. With 3 bases removed from V and 1 base from J, the gap between germline ends came to 7 bases. CDR3 DNA: TGTGCCAGCAGTTATCGGGATTCCTACGAGCAGTACTTC. Residues: CASSYRDSYEQYF.

This chain links TRBV15 with TRBJ2-1; TRBD1 is a possible D gene (6 bases). This CDR3 has 13 residues. Germline CDR1 reads LNHNV; CDR2 reads YYDKDF (reference sequence). V was clipped by 5 bases and J by 4 bases, with 9 bases between them. The CDR3 nucleotides are TGTGCCACCAGCCACAGGGATTACAATGAGCAGTTCTTC. Protein sequence: CATSHRDYNEQFF. Full variable domain (remainder filled in from reference TRBV15 and TRBJ2-1): DAMVIQNPRYQVTQFGKPVTLSCSQTLNHNVMYWYQQKSSQAPKLLFHYYDKDFNNEADTPDNFQSRRPNTSFCFLDIRSPGLGDTAMYLCATSHRDYNEQFFGPGTRLTVL.

V gene TRBV6-6 combines with J gene TRBJ1-3; D not resolved. Germline V CDR1 and CDR2: MNHNY, SVGAGI (reference sequence). This CDR3 spans 14 amino acids. V gave up 6 bases and J gave up 2 bases, with 11 bases separating them. In nucleotides, the CDR3 is TGTGCCAGCAGCCCCCTGATTGCTGGAAACACCATATATTTT. Amino acid sequence: CASSPLIAGNTIYF.

The V gene is TRBV15, the J gene TRBJ2-7; D uncertain. V lost 0 bases and J 1 base, leaving 10 bases between the germline ends. This CDR3 is 15 amino acids long. Germline loops: CDR1 LNHNV, CDR2 YYDKDF (reference sequence). The CDR3 loop reads CATSRERHPSYEQYF. The CDR3 coding sequence is TGTGCCACCAGCAGAGAGAGGCACCCGTCCTACGAGCAGTACTTC. Full variable domain (remainder filled in from reference TRBV15 and TRBJ2-7): DAMVIQNPRYQVTQFGKPVTLSCSQTLNHNVMYWYQQKSSQAPKLLFHYYDKDFNNEADTPDNFQSRRPNTSFCFLDIRSPGLGDTAMYLCATSRERHPSYEQYFGPGTRLTVT.

Only a few counts were recorded for this clone. V gene TRBV24-1 combines with J gene TRBJ2-2; a weak D match, TRBD1 (6 bases). The V end lost 3 bases, the J end lost 6 bases, and 13 bases lay between the germline ends. The CDR3 has 15 residues. The germline gives CDR1 KGHDR, CDR2 SFDVKD. CDR3 protein: CATSDPRTGSGELFF. CDR3 coding DNA: TGTGCCACCAGTGATCCCCGTACAGGGTCCGGGGAGCTGTTTTTT.

This clone was counted between two and nine times. J is TRBJ1-6 and V is TRBV27; D not certain. Trimming cost V 7 bases and J 7 bases, with 14 bases left between them. The germline V gene has CDR1 MNHEY and CDR2 SMNVEV (reference sequence). This CDR3 contains 14 residues. The CDR3 reads CASKLRDSNSPLHF. DNA for the CDR3: TGTGCCAGCAAGCTCAGAGATTCAAATTCACCCCTCCACTTT.

The chain employs TRBV27 and TRBJ2-4, with a tentative D call TRBD2 (5 bases). The CDR3 totals 16 residues. CDR1 is MNHEY and CDR2 is SMNVEV in the germline V gene (reference sequence). Trimming stripped 8 bases from V and 1 base from J, with 18 bases between. In nucleotides, the CDR3 is TGTGCCAGCTCCTTCGTCGGGGTTGAGGCCAAAAACATTCAGTACTTC. Protein: CASSFVGVEAKNIQYF.

This clone was detected once. This chain joins TRBV13 and TRBJ2-7; D call uncertain. The CDR3 consists of 13 residues. V lost 5 bases, J lost 6 bases, and 14 bases lay in between. Germline CDR1 is PRHDT and CDR2 is FYEKMQ (reference sequence). Here the CDR3 reads CASSRTAGREQYF. CDR3 in DNA: TGTGCCAGCAGCCGGACCGCCGGCCGCGAGCAGTACTTC.

The gene calls are TRBV5-4 and TRBJ1-2; tentatively, D is TRBD1 (5 bases). The ends were cut back, 4 bases at V and 5 bases at J, with 21 bases in the middle. Germline V CDR1 and CDR2: SGHNT, YYREEE (reference sequence). The CDR3 runs 16 residues. This CDR3 is CASSVGVRTSGYGYTF. DNA of the CDR3: TGTGCCAGCAGCGTGGGGGTCCGAACTTCAGGGTATGGCTACACCTTC. Full variable domain (remainder filled in from reference TRBV5-4 and TRBJ1-2): ETGVTQSPTHLIKTRGQQVTLRCSSQSGHNTVSWYQQALGQGPQFIFQYYREEENGRGNFPPRFSGLQFPNYSSELNVNALELDDSALYLCASSVGVRTSGYGYTFGSGTRLTVV.